The sequence of this T cell receptor (beta chain) was determined in a study of T-cell memory formation after mild COVID-19. TCRdb redid the calling of the 5' RACE reads with MiXCR, one entry per CDR3 protein. The repertoire holds about 170,000 distinct CDR3 sequences, with 13% as singletons. V lost 7 bases and J lost 5, with 18 bases in between. The CDR3 contains 16 residues. The clonotype was recovered from a man younger than 35 who had mild COVID-19 (a few samples of this study predate the infection). Cell type and time point are not known. The sample taken for sequencing was PBMCs or a T cell subset sorted from them (not recorded which). This chain links TRBV12-3 or TRBV12-4 with TRBJ1-6; D not resolved. DNA of the CDR3: TGTGCCAGCACTCCCGCTTTGGGCAGTAATAATTCACCCCTCCACTTT. Protein: CASTPALGSNNSPLHF.